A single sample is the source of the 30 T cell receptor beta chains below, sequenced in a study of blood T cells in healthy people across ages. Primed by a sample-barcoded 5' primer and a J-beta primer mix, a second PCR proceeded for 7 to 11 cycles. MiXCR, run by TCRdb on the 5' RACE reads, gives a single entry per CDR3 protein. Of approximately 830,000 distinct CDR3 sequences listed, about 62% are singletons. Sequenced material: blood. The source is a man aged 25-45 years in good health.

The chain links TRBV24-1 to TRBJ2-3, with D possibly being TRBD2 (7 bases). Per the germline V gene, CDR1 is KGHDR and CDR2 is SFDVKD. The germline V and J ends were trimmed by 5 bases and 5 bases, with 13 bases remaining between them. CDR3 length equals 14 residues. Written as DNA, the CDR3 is TGTGCCACCAGTGGAGGGGGGGGTGGAGATACGCAGTATTTT. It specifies CATSGGGGGDTQYF.

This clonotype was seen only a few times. CDR3 DNA sequence: TGTGCCAGCAGTTTATCGAGTGGCACCGTCGTCTACGAGCAGTACTTC. Its protein product is CASSLSSGTVVYEQYF. The chain recombines TRBV27 with TRBJ2-7; no clear D. Germline CDR1 MNHEY, CDR2 SMNVEV (reference sequence). Deletions cut 0 bases from V and 3 bases from J, with 15 bases between. This CDR3 comprises 16 residues.

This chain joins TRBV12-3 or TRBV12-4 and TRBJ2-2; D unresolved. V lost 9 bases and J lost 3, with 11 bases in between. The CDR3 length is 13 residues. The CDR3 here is CASRVVDTGELFF. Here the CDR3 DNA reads TGTGCCAGTAGGGTCGTGGACACCGGGGAGCTGTTTTTT.

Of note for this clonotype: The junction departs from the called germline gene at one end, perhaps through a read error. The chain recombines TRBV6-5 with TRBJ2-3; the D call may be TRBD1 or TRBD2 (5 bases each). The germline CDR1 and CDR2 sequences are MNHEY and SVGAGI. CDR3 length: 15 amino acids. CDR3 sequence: CASNYSGTGTDTQYF. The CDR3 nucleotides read TGTGCCAGCAATTACTCGGGGACGGGCACAGATACGCAGTATTTT.

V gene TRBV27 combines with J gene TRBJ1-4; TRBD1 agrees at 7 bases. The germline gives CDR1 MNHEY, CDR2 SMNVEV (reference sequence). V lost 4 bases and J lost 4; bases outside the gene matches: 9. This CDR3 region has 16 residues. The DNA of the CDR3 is TGTGCCAGCAGTTCGTCTCAGACAGGGCGTAATGAAAAACTGTTTTTT. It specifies CASSSSQTGRNEKLFF.

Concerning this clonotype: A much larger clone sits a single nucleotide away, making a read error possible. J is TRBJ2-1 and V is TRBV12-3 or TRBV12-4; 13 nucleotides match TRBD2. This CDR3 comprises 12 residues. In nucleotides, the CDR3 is TGTGCCAGCAGTTTTGGACTAGCGGGGGTGTACTTC. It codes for CASSFGLAGVYF.

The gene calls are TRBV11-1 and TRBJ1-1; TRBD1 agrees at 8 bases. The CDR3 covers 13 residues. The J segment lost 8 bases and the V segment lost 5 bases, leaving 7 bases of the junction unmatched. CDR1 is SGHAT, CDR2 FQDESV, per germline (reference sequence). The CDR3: CASSPQGAWEAFF. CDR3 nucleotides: TGTGCCAGCAGCCCTCAGGGGGCGTGGGAAGCTTTCTTT. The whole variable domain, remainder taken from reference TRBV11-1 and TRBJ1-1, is EAEVAQSPRYKITEKSQAVAFWCDPISGHATLYWYRQILGQGPELLVQFQDESVVDDSQLPKDRFSAERLKGVDSTLKIQPAELGDSAMYLCASSPQGAWEAFFGQGTRLTVV.

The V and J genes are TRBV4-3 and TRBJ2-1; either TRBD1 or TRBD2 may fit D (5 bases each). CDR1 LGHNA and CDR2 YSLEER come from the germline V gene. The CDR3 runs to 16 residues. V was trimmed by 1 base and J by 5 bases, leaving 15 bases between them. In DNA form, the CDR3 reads TGCGCCAGCAGCCAAGGGGTCCGGCAGGGAGACAATGAGCAGTTCTTC. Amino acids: CASSQGVRQGDNEQFF.

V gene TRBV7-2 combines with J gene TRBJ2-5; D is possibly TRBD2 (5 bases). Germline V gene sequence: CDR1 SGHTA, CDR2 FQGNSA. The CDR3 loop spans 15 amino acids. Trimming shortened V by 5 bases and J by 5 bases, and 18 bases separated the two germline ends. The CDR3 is CASSPGPSRRETQYF. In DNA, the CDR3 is TGTGCCAGCAGCCCAGGCCCTAGCCGGAGGGAGACCCAGTACTTC.

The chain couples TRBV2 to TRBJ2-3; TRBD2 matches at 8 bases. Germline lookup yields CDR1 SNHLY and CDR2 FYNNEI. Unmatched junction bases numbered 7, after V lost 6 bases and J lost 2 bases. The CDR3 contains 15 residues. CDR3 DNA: TGTGCCAGCAGACCGGGGGGGCTTGACACAGATACGCAGTATTTT. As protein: CASRPGGLDTDTQYF.

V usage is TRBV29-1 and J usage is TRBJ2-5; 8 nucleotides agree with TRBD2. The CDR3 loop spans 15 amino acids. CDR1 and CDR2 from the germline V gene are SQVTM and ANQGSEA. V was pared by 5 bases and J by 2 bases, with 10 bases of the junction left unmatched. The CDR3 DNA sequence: TGCAGCGTTTCAATAGCGGGGTCTGGGCAAGAGACCCAGTACTTC. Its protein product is CSVSIAGSGQETQYF.

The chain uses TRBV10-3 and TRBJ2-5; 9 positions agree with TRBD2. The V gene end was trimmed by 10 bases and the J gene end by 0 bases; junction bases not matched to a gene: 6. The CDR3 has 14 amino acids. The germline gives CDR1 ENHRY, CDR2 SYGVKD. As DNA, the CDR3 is TGTGCCAGTAGCGGGGGAGTGTACCAAGAGACCCAGTACTTC. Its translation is CASSGGVYQETQYF.

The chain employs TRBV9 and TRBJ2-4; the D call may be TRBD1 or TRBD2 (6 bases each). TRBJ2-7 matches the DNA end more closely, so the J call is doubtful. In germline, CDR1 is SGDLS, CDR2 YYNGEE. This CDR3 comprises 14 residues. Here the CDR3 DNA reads TGTGCCAGCAGCGTAACGGGGGCGACCTACGAGCAGTACTTC. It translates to CASSVTGATYEQYF.

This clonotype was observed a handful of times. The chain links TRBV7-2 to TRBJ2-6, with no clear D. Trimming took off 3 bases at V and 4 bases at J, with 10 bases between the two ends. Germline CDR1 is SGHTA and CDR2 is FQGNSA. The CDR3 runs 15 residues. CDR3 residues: CASSFLFPGANVLTF. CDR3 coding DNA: TGTGCCAGCAGCTTCCTCTTCCCCGGGGCCAACGTCCTGACTTTC.

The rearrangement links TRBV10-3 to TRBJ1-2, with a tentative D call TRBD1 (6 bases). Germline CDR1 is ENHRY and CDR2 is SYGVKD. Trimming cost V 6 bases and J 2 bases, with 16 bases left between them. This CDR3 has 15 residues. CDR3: CAISVPGERNYGYTF. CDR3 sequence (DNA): TGTGCCATCAGCGTGCCAGGGGAGAGAAACTATGGCTACACCTTC.

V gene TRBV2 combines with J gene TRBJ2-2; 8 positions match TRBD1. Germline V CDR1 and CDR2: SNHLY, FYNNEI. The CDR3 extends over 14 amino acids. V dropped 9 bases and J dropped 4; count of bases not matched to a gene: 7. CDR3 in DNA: TGTGCCAGATCCGGGACAGGAGTCACCGGGGAGCTGTTTTTT. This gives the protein CARSGTGVTGELFF.

CDR3 DNA sequence: TGTGCCAGCTTATTGGCCGATGAGCAGTTCTTC. It specifies CASLLADEQFF. The chain has TRBV13 and TRBJ2-1; D is uncertain. This CDR3 has 11 residues. Per germline, CDR1 PRHDT and CDR2 FYEKMQ (reference sequence). V shed 8 bases and J shed 8 bases, with 10 bases lying between them.

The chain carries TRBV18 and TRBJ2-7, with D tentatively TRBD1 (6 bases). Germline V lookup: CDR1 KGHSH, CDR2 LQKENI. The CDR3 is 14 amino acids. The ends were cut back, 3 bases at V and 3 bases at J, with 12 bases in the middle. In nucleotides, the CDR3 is TGTGCCAGCTCACCGGAGACAGGATACTACGAGCAGTACTTC. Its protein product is CASSPETGYYEQYF.

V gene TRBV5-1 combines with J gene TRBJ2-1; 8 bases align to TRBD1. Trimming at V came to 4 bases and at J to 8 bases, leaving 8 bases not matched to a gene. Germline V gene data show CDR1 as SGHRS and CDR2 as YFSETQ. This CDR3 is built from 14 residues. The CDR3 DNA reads TGCGCCAGCAGCACGGACAGGGAAGTCCATGAGCAGTTCTTC. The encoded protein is CASSTDREVHEQFF. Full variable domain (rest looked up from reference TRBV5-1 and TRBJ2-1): KAGVTQTPRYLIKTRGQQVTLSCSPISGHRSVSWYQQTPGQGLQFLFEYFSETQRNKGNFPGRFSGRQFSNSRSEMNVSTLELGDSALYLCASSTDREVHEQFFGPGTRLTVL.

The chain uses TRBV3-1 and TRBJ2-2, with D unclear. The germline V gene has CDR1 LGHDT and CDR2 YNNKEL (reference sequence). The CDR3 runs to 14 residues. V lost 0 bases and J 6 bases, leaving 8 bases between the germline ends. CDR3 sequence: CASSQDPLSGELFF. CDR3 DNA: TGTGCCAGCAGCCAAGATCCCCTTTCCGGGGAGCTGTTTTTT.

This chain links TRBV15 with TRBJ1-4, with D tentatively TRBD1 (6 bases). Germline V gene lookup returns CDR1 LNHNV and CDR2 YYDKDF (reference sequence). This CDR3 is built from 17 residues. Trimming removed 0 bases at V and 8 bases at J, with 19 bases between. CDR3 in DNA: TGTGCCACCAGCAGAGATTTTCGGGGGGCCGGGGGCGAAAAACTGTTTTTT. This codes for CATSRDFRGAGGEKLFF.

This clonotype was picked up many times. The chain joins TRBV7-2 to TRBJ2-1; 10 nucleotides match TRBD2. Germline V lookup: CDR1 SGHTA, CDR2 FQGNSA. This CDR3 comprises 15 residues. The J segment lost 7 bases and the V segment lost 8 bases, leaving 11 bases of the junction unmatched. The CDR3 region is CASGEYLAGANEQFF. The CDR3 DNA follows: TGTGCCAGCGGGGAATACCTAGCGGGGGCAAATGAGCAGTTCTTC.

CDR3 sequence: CSVKSTADYGYTF. The DNA for the CDR3 is TGCAGCGTTAAATCGACAGCCGACTATGGCTACACCTTC. The chain combines TRBV29-1 with TRBJ1-2; possibly TRBD1 for D (5 bases). The V gene's germline CDR1 is SQVTM and CDR2 ANQGSEA. The length of the CDR3 is 13 residues. The germline V and J ends were trimmed by 5 bases and 3 bases, with 13 bases remaining between them.

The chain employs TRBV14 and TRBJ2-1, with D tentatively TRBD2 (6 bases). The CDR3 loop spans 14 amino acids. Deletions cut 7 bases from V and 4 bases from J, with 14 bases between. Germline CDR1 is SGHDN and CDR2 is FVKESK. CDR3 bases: TGTGCCAGCACCTTGACTAGTGTGTACAATGAGCAGTTCTTC. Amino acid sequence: CASTLTSVYNEQFF.

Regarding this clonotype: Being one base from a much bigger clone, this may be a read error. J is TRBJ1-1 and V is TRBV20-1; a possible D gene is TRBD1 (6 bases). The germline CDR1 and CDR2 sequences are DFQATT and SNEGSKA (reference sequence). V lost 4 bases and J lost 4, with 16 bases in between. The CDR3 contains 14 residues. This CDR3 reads CSAKTGFSSTEAFF. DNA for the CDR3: TGCAGTGCTAAGACAGGCTTCAGTAGCACTGAAGCTTTCTTT.

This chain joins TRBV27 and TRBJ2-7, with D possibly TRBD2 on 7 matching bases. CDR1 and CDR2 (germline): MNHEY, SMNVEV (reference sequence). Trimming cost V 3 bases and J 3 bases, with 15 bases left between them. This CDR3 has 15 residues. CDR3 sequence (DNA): TGTGCCAGCAGTTTCACCGCTAGGGGGGGCTACGAGCAGTACTTC. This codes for CASSFTARGGYEQYF.

CDR3 protein: CSARLSNQPQHF. The CDR3 nucleotides read TGCAGTGCTAGGTTGTCCAATCAGCCCCAGCATTTT. The chain couples TRBV20-1 to TRBJ1-5; D not certain. V lost 3 bases and J lost 3, with 6 bases in between. Germline V gene lookup returns CDR1 DFQATT and CDR2 SNEGSKA (reference sequence). The CDR3 runs to 12 residues.

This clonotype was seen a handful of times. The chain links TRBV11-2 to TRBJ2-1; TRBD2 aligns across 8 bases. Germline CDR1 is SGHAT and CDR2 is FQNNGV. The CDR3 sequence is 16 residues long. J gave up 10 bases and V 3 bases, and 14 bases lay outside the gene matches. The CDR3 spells CASSLATSAGLREQFF. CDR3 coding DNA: TGTGCCAGCAGCTTGGCGACTAGCGCGGGCCTTAGGGAGCAGTTCTTC.

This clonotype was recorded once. The CDR3 region is CASRNLAPRDTQYF. CDR3 nucleotide sequence: TGTGCCAGCAGGAACCTAGCGCCGAGGGATACGCAGTATTTT. V and J are TRBV6-2 or TRBV6-3 and TRBJ2-3; D possibly corresponds to TRBD2 (6 bases). The CDR3 extends over 14 amino acids. Looked up from germline, CDR1 is MNHEY and CDR2 is SVGEGT. V was shortened by 6 bases and J by 6 bases, with 16 bases between the two germline ends.

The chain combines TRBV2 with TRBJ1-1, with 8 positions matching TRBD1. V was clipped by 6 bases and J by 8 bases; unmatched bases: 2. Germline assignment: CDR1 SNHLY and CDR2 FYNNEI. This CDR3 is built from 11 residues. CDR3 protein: CASRGQGEAFF. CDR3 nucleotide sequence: TGTGCCAGCAGAGGACAGGGAGAAGCTTTCTTT.